Below are 32 T cell receptor beta chains sequenced from a single sample in a study of blood T cell repertoires in COVID-19. Sequencing was performed with immunoSEQ multiplex PCR; in TCRdb, only in-frame clones are kept and a portion is missing. Altogether roughly 160,000 clones are present, 70% to 85% being singletons, with the ten largest covering less than 15%. The sequencing input was PBMCs or T cells enriched from blood (not recorded which). The receptors originated from a middle-aged man who had recovered from COVID-19.

CDR3 nucleotides: TGCGCCAGCAGCCAAATGGATGCGACAGCCTTTCGGAATCAGCCCCAGCATTTT. The encoded protein is CASSQMDATAFRNQPQHF. The chain joins TRBV4-1 to TRBJ1-5, with D tentatively TRBD1 (5 bases). The ends were cut back, 2 bases at V and 4 bases at J, with 21 bases in the middle. The V gene's germline CDR1 is MGHRA and CDR2 YSYEKL. The CDR3 is 18 residues long.

This sequence joins TRBV15 and TRBJ2-1; no firm D call. Germline CDR1 LNHNV, CDR2 YYDKDF (reference sequence). Trimming shortened V by 0 bases and J by 10 bases, and 13 bases separated the two germline ends. The CDR3 contains 14 residues. CDR3 DNA sequence: TGTGCCACCAGCAGAGATAGTTGGGCTGGGGAGCAGTTCTTC. This codes for CATSRDSWAGEQFF.

The chain combines TRBV15 with TRBJ1-2; D uncertain. The CDR3 runs 14 residues. Germline CDR1 is LNHNV and CDR2 is YYDKDF (reference sequence). Trimming stripped 0 bases from V and 8 bases from J, with 13 bases between. CDR3 nucleotides: TGTGCCACCAGCAGAGATACCGGGTCCCTCGGCTACACCTTC. This gives the protein CATSRDTGSLGYTF. Supplemented by reference TRBV15 and TRBJ1-2, the full variable domain reads DAMVIQNPRYQVTQFGKPVTLSCSQTLNHNVMYWYQQKSSQAPKLLFHYYDKDFNNEADTPDNFQSRRPNTSFCFLDIRSPGLGDTAMYLCATSRDTGSLGYTFGSGTRLTVV.

The chain combines TRBV11-2 with TRBJ1-4; perhaps TRBD1 as D (5 bases). The germline gives CDR1 SGHAT, CDR2 FQNNGV. This CDR3 is 15 amino acids long. Trimming cost V 1 base and J 3 bases, with 9 bases left between them. CDR3 amino acids: CASSLGGGPNEKLFF. CDR3 bases: TGTGCCAGCAGCTTAGGGGGGGGACCTAATGAAAAACTGTTTTTT.

The chain employs TRBV2 and TRBJ2-7, with 7 nucleotides matching TRBD2. Per the germline V gene, CDR1 is SNHLY and CDR2 is FYNNEI. V lost 6 bases to trimming and J lost 0 bases; unmatched junction nucleotides: 2. The CDR3 totals 13 residues. The CDR3 is CASSRGDSYEQYF. CDR3 in DNA: TGTGCCAGCAGCCGGGGGGACTCCTACGAGCAGTACTTC.

In its sample, this clone was seen a few times. The chain uses TRBV27 and TRBJ1-2; no clear D gene. This CDR3 contains 14 residues. Trimming left V 3 bases short and J 4 bases short, with 12 bases between. CDR1 is MNHEY and CDR2 is SMNVEV in the germline V gene (reference sequence). CDR3 sequence reads: CASSFNVGVYGYTF. In DNA, the CDR3 is TGTGCCAGCAGTTTTAATGTAGGAGTCTATGGCTACACCTTC.

The chain is built from TRBV10-3 and TRBJ1-2, with TRBD1 matching over 8 bases. Germline CDR1 is ENHRY and CDR2 is SYGVKD. Trimming at V came to 11 bases and at J to 4 bases, leaving 15 bases not matched to a gene. The CDR3 is 15 amino acids. CDR3 DNA sequence: TGTGCCGCAGCAGGGGGCGCATCCGCCCTCTATGGCTACACCTTC. Translated: CAAAGGASALYGYTF.

The J gene is TRBJ2-3, the V gene TRBV7-9; D is possibly TRBD2 (7 bases). Germline CDR1 SEHNR, CDR2 FQNEAQ (reference sequence). This CDR3 region has 15 residues. Trimming took 5 bases from V and 1 from J, leaving 13 bases between them. In nucleotides, the CDR3 is TGTGCCAGCAGCCCTTCCGGGGGGCGCACAGATACGCAGTATTTT. Encoded protein: CASSPSGGRTDTQYF.

The J gene is TRBJ2-7, the V gene TRBV19; possible D gene TRBD1, 5 bases. Germline CDR1 reads LNHDA; CDR2 reads SQIVND (reference sequence). The CDR3 covers 13 residues. Between the trimmed V and J ends, which lost 1 base and 2 bases, there was a span of 6 bases. The CDR3 sequence: CASSIGQPYEQYF. CDR3 sequence (DNA): TGTGCCAGTAGTATAGGACAGCCCTACGAGCAGTACTTC.

The J gene is TRBJ2-7, the V gene TRBV10-1, with 7 positions matching TRBD1. Unmatched junction bases numbered 8, after V lost 6 bases and J lost 0 bases. This CDR3 contains 15 residues. CDR1 and CDR2 from the germline V gene are WNHNN and SYGVQD (reference sequence). The CDR3 region has the DNA TGCGCCAGCAGCCGAGTAGAGGGGGCCTCCTACGAGCAGTACTTC. Protein sequence: CASSRVEGASYEQYF.

The chain recombines TRBV20-1 with TRBJ1-5, with TRBD1 matching over 7 bases. After removal of 3 bases from V and 2 bases from J, the junction contained 10 bases not matched to a gene. The germline CDR1 and CDR2 sequences are DFQATT and SNEGSKA (reference sequence). The CDR3 totals 16 residues. CDR3 coding DNA: TGCAGTGCTAGTTCGGACAGGCGAACGGGCAATCAGCCCCAGCATTTT. This sequence encodes CSASSDRRTGNQPQHF.

The CDR3 here is CASRSPGRGDYGYTF. The CDR3 bases are TGTGCCAGCAGATCTCCAGGCAGGGGAGACTATGGCTACACCTTC. V usage is TRBV6-6 and J usage is TRBJ1-2; tentative D call: TRBD1 (6 bases). The CDR3 has 15 amino acids. Per germline, CDR1 MNHNY and CDR2 SVGAGI (reference sequence). Deletions cut 6 bases from V and 3 bases from J, with 17 bases between.

The chain employs TRBV3-1 (or the pseudogene TRBV3-2) and TRBJ2-5, with D maybe TRBD2 (7 bases). Germline CDR1 LGHDT, CDR2 YNNKEL (reference sequence). The V gene lost 1 base and the J gene lost 5 bases, with 14 bases spanning the gap. The length of the CDR3 is 15 residues. The CDR3 sequence: CASSQGRGACETQYF. The CDR3 DNA sequence: TGTGCCAGCAGCCAAGGTCGGGGGGCTTGCGAGACCCAGTACTTC.

The chain joins TRBV9 to TRBJ1-4; perhaps TRBD1 as D (5 bases). The CDR3 runs to 13 residues. Germline V CDR1 and CDR2: SGDLS, YYNGEE. V was cut by 4 bases and J by 6 bases, with 10 bases left in between. CDR3 amino acids: CASSMGRDEKLFF. CDR3 coding DNA: TGTGCCAGCAGCATGGGCAGGGATGAAAAACTGTTTTTT.

The J gene is TRBJ1-2, the V gene TRBV7-3; D not certain. V lost 5 bases and J 1 base, leaving 11 bases between the germline ends. The CDR3 has 14 amino acids. Germline lookup yields CDR1 SGHTA and CDR2 FQGTGA. In DNA form, the CDR3 reads TGTGCCAGCAGCCCCGGCGGGGTTAACTATGGCTACACCTTC. This sequence encodes CASSPGGVNYGYTF.

The J gene is TRBJ2-3, the V gene TRBV11-1; 7 bases agree with TRBD1. Germline values: CDR1 SGHAT, CDR2 FQDESV (reference sequence). V was pared by 1 base and J by 1 base, with 5 bases of the junction left unmatched. This CDR3 has 16 residues. The CDR3, as DNA: TGTGCCAGCAGCTTAGATCAGGGGGTCGGCACAGATACGCAGTATTTT. Protein: CASSLDQGVGTDTQYF.

The rearrangement joins TRBV11-3 to TRBJ2-7; D perhaps matches TRBD1 (6 bases). Trimming pared 5 bases from V and 1 base from J, leaving 15 bases between. The CDR3 covers 15 residues. The germline V gene has CDR1 SGHNT and CDR2 YENEEA. The CDR3 here is CASSPGVQGSYEQYF. Here the CDR3 DNA reads TGTGCCAGCAGCCCTGGCGTACAGGGTTCCTACGAGCAGTACTTC.

The chain recombines TRBV29-1 with TRBJ1-4; the match to TRBD1 covers 7 bases. The germline V gene encodes CDR1 SQVTM and CDR2 ANQGSEA. Trimming removed 7 bases from V and 14 bases from J; junction bases left unmatched: 13. The CDR3 contains 12 residues. In DNA, the CDR3 is TGCAGCGCAACGGGGGACATGGGACAGCTGTTTTTT. Protein sequence: CSATGDMGQLFF.

The sample holds many counts of this clone. The rearrangement uses TRBV11-1 and TRBJ2-5, with D possibly TRBD1 on 5 matching bases. The CDR3 is 13 amino acids. V lost 4 bases and J 2 bases, leaving 8 bases between the germline ends. Germline V CDR1 and CDR2: SGHAT, FQDESV (reference sequence). The CDR3 here is CASSSRTQETQYF. CDR3 nucleotide sequence: TGTGCCAGCAGCTCCAGGACACAAGAGACCCAGTACTTC.

The V call is TRBV19, the J call TRBJ2-1; 8 nucleotides align to TRBD2. The V gene end was trimmed by 5 bases and the J gene end by 6 bases; junction bases not matched to a gene: 12. CDR3 length: 16 residues. Germline-derived CDR1 and CDR2 are LNHDA and SQIVND (reference sequence). CDR3: CASSVGLAPGSNEQFF. CDR3 bases: TGTGCCAGTAGTGTTGGACTAGCCCCTGGGTCCAATGAGCAGTTCTTC. Together with reference TRBV19 and TRBJ2-1, the CDR3 gives the full variable domain: DGGITQSPKYLFRKEGQNVTLSCEQNLNHDAMYWYRQDPGQGLRLIYYSQIVNDFQKGDIAEGYSVSREKKESFPLTVTSAQKNPTAFYLCASSVGLAPGSNEQFFGPGTRLTVL.

The chain couples TRBV7-2 to TRBJ1-1, with D unclear. The CDR3 covers 14 residues. Germline assignment: CDR1 SGHTA and CDR2 FQGNSA. Trimming shortened V by 4 bases and J by 5 bases, and 14 bases separated the two germline ends. The CDR3 loop is CASSSGGSETEAFF. DNA for the CDR3: TGTGCCAGCAGCTCCGGCGGGAGTGAGACTGAAGCTTTCTTT.

The rearrangement links TRBV2 to TRBJ1-4; 9 bases are a match to TRBD1. Germline V gives CDR1 SNHLY, CDR2 FYNNEI. Losses at the gene ends were 6 bases for V and 6 bases for J; bases not matched to a gene: 8. The CDR3 length is 15 residues. The CDR3 loop reads CASSSDRGVYEKLFF. CDR3 nucleotide sequence: TGTGCCAGCAGCTCCGACAGGGGGGTATATGAAAAACTGTTTTTT.

The gene calls are TRBV28 and TRBJ1-5, with D uncertain. The germline V and J ends were trimmed by 7 bases and 2 bases, with 6 bases remaining between them. CDR1 and CDR2 (germline): MDHEN, SYDVKM. CDR3 size: 12 residues. For the CDR3, the DNA is TGTGCCAGCAAGGAGCGCAATCAGCCCCAGCATTTT. Its protein product is CASKERNQPQHF.

This clone rates as medium-sized. This sequence joins TRBV5-1 and TRBJ2-3, with D perhaps TRBD1 (5 bases). The CDR3 is made up of 14 amino acids. Germline V gene data show CDR1 as SGHRS and CDR2 as YFSETQ. Trimming shortened V by 2 bases and J by 13 bases, and 20 bases separated the two germline ends. This CDR3 reads CASSFAPGWGKEYF. For the CDR3, the DNA is TGCGCCAGCAGCTTTGCTCCAGGGTGGGGAAAGGAGTATTTT.

The chain links TRBV6-2 or TRBV6-3 to TRBJ1-6, with 7 bases lining up with TRBD1. CDR3 length: 15 amino acids. Germline-derived CDR1 and CDR2 are MNHEY and SVGEGT. With 5 bases clipped from V and 7 bases from J, the junction kept 8 bases outside the gene matches. CDR3 DNA: TGTGCCAGCAGTACCGACAGGGTGATAAATTCACCCCTCCACTTT. Encoded protein: CASSTDRVINSPLHF.

The J gene is TRBJ2-2, the V gene TRBV5-1; 11 bases are a match to TRBD2. The junction had 25 bases not matched to a gene; V was cut back by 0 bases and J by 3 bases. Germline V gene lookup returns CDR1 SGHRS and CDR2 YFSETQ. The length of the CDR3 is 24 residues. CDR3: CASSLVVSGGGPRLPHLDTGELFF. CDR3 nucleotides: TGCGCCAGCAGCTTGGTAGTTAGCGGGGGGGGCCCGCGACTCCCCCATCTCGACACCGGGGAGCTGTTTTTT.

This chain joins TRBV6-6 and TRBJ1-2, with a weak D call TRBD1 (5 bases). CDR1 is MNHNY and CDR2 is SVGAGI in the germline V gene (reference sequence). The V end was cut by 0 bases, the J end by 7 bases, with 12 bases between. The CDR3 is 14 residues long. CDR3 sequence: CASSYSDSSVGYTF. The CDR3 bases are TGTGCCAGCAGTTACTCCGACAGTTCGGTTGGCTACACCTTC.

The rearrangement links TRBV30 to TRBJ1-2, with a possible D match to TRBD1 (5 bases). This CDR3 is 11 amino acids long. V shed 2 bases and J shed 8 bases, with 9 bases lying between them. CDR1 and CDR2 (germline): GTSNPN, SVGIG (reference sequence). The CDR3 nucleotides are TGTGCCTGGAGTCAAGGGGAAGGCTACACCTTC. Its protein is CAWSQGEGYTF.

Only a few counts were recorded for this clone. The CDR3 nucleotides read TGTGCCAGCAGCTTACTACACCCGGTAGCGGGTGCGGTCAATGAGCAGTTCTTC. Translated, it gives CASSLLHPVAGAVNEQFF. J is TRBJ2-1 and V is TRBV7-6; 7 nucleotides align to TRBD2. Germline CDR1 SGHVS, CDR2 FNYEAQ. The CDR3 loop spans 18 amino acids. Germline trimming cut 2 bases from V and 6 bases from J; bases unmatched to any gene: 16.

This chain uses TRBV9 with TRBJ1-2, with D uncertain. This CDR3 is 13 amino acids long. The germline V gene encodes CDR1 SGDLS and CDR2 YYNGEE. The V end lost 3 bases, the J end lost 8 bases, and 14 bases lay between the germline ends. The CDR3 here is CASSGGGLEGYTF. In DNA form, the CDR3 reads TGTGCCAGCAGCGGAGGAGGGTTGGAGGGCTACACCTTC.

This clone was recorded once. The chain couples TRBV4-2 to TRBJ1-4; 10 bases match TRBD1. The CDR3 has 15 residues. Looked up from germline, CDR1 is LGHNA and CDR2 is YNFKEQ. With 4 bases clipped from V and 8 bases from J, the junction kept 7 bases outside the gene matches. The CDR3 region has the DNA TGTGCCAGCAGCCGTACCGGGACAGGGGCCGAAAAACTGTTTTTT. It specifies CASSRTGTGAEKLFF.

The V gene is TRBV2, the J gene TRBJ1-2, with 8 bases fitting TRBD1. The V gene end was trimmed by 6 bases and the J gene end by 5 bases; junction bases not matched to a gene: 11. Germline values: CDR1 SNHLY, CDR2 FYNNEI. The CDR3 length is 15 residues. The CDR3 protein is CASRGGTGLAYGYTF. CDR3 DNA: TGTGCCAGCAGGGGAGGGACAGGCCTGGCTTATGGCTACACCTTC.